The T cell receptor (beta chain) described here comes from a study of post-analysis software for immune sequencing data. The study, taken as a whole, reports: Controls had significantly higher normalized Chao1 diversity than multiple sclerosis patients. The study found TRBV5-6, TRBV5-1 and TRBV20-1 among a handful of TRBV segments more frequent in patients than controls.

The length of the CDR3 is 14 residues. With V trimmed by 4 bases and J by 2 bases, 6 bases remained unmatched. Germline V gene data show CDR1 as SGHRS and CDR2 as YFSETQ. The TCR beta cDNA libraries contained unique molecular identifiers. MiXCR, run by TCRdb on the PCR reads, gives a single entry per CDR3 protein. The data show approximately 440,000 distinct CDR3 sequences, over 35% seen once. As regards this clonotype: Antigen specificity is unknown.

Source material: blood. The chain uses TRBV5-1 and TRBJ2-7; 7 bases align to TRBD2. This TCR came from a girl aged 10-17 years with multiple sclerosis. CDR3: CASSDGAGAYEQYF. In DNA, the CDR3 is TGCGCCAGCAGCGATGGGGCGGGAGCCTACGAGCAGTACTTC.